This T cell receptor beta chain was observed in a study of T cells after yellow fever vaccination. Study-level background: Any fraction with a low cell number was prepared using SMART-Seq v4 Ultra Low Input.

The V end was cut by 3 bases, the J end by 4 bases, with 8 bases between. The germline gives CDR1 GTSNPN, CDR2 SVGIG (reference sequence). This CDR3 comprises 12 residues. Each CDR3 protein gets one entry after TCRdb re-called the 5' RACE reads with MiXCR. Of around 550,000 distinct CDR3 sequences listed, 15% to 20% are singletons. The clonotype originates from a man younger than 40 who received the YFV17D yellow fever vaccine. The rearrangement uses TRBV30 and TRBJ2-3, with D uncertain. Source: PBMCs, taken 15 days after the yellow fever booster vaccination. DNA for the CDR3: TGTGCCTGGAGGCCCCGGGCAGATACGCAGTATTTT. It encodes CAWRPRADTQYF.